Sequencing of this T cell receptor beta chain was carried out in a study of T cells in Graves' hyperthyroidism and ophthalmopathy. Amplification of TCR beta CDR3 regions used RNA as the template. HTBI primers were employed in a first-round RT-PCR of the TCR CDR3. TCRdb called the multiplex PCR reads again in MiXCR, with one record for every CDR3 protein. The top ten hold 5.3% of the sample, which has roughly 380,000 distinct CDR3 sequences, roughly 15% seen once. Patients were excluded for uncontrolled infection, other autoimmune disease, pregnancy or lactation. CDR3 length: 15 amino acids. CDR1 is SGHDN, CDR2 FVKESK, per germline. V gave up 0 bases and J gave up 2 bases, with 10 bases separating them.

Sequencing was performed on blood. V gene TRBV14 combines with J gene TRBJ1-1; a possible D gene is TRBD1 (5 bases). The TCR was taken from a woman between 18 and 30 years old with Graves' hyperthyroidism. CDR3 in amino acids: CASSQDNRINTEAFF. The CDR3 nucleotides read TGTGCCAGCAGCCAAGATAACAGGATAAACACTGAAGCTTTCTTT.